This T cell receptor beta chain was sequenced for a study of T cell responses to AZD1222 COVID-19 vaccine. Regarding the study as a whole: Most donors were white British and more were female, and clonal diversity was possibly underestimated. Regions 160-218 and 743-854 dominated among vaccine-associated CD4 TCRs spanning spike. Baseline serostatus was positive in only a handful of AZD1222 recipients. Repertoire sampling occurred only after the peak T cell response.

In the case of this clone: Antigen unknown.

Trimming took off 0 bases at V and 2 bases at J, with 17 bases between the two ends. This CDR3 contains 17 residues. Germline CDR1 is LNHNV and CDR2 is YYDKDF (reference sequence). Measured with immunoSEQ multiplex PCR; TCRdb has only the in-frame clones, and not every one. The sample lists 160,000 or so clones, 90% seen once, with approximately 1.5% in the top ten. This chain uses TRBV15 with TRBJ2-7; D not certain. The receptor was isolated from an adult who received the AZD1222 COVID-19 vaccine. Sample: peripheral blood, taken 28 days after the second AZD1222 dose. The CDR3 reads CATSRDYSRARTYEQYF. CDR3 bases: TGTGCCACCAGCAGAGATTACTCAAGAGCGCGAACCTACGAGCAGTACTTC.